This is a list of T cell receptor beta chains from one sample in a study of shared clonotypes between healthy human individuals. Sequencing was performed with immunoSEQ multiplex PCR; in TCRdb, only in-frame clones are kept and a portion is missing. The sample contains around 1.1 million clones, more than 75% of which appear only once. The sample taken for sequencing was memory CD4+ T cells from PBMCs. The origin of the receptors is a man younger than 35 in good health. Some clones in this sample may be carry-over from other donors' samples. Each CDR3 is given with its conserved first and last residue. The D gene is left open where the match is weak. Clone size, where shown, is once, few, many, or a class for clones that have expanded.

TRBJ1-4 TRBV5-8 . . TGTGCCAGCAGCTTGTTCAGAGCCGCTTCAACTAATGAAAAACTGTTTTTT CASSLFRAASTNEKLFF
TRBJ1-3 TRBV5-4 . . TGTGCCAGCAGCTTGGGTGGCGCTGCCTTCTCTGGAAACACCATATATTTT CASSLGGAAFSGNTIYF
TRBJ1-5 TRBV30 . once TGTGCCTGCCTGACCTTGGGCACCCACGCCCAGCCCCAGCATTTT CACLTLGTHAQPQHF
TRBJ2-7 TRBV11-2 . . TGTGCCAGCAGCCCCCTGCGAGGGTCCCCTACCTACGAGCAGTACTTC CASSPLRGSPTYEQYF
TRBJ1-2 TRBV11-2 . . TGTGCCAGCAGCTTCTCCAGGGGTAGCTACACCTTC CASSFSRGSYTF
TRBJ2-2 TRBV6-1 TRBD2 . TGTGCCAGCAGTGAAATGAGCGGGAGGCCCACCGGGGAGCTGTTTTTT CASSEMSGRPTGELFF
TRBJ1-5 TRBV7-8 . . TGTGCCAGCAGCTTGGTTGGGCGTAGCAATCAGCCCCAGCATTTT CASSLVGRSNQPQHF
TRBJ2-7 TRBV15 . . TGTGCCACCAGCAGAGGGAGGACTTCACCCTACGAGCAGTACTTC CATSRGRTSPYEQYF
TRBJ2-7 TRBV6-6 TRBD1 . TGTGCCAGCAGTTCCCGGGACAGGGTTATATTAATCGAGCAGTACTTC CASSSRDRVILIEQYF
TRBJ2-1 TRBV29-1 . . TGCAGCGTTGAAGATCTGACAGGCAACTTCTACAATGAGCAGTTCTTC CSVEDLTGNFYNEQFF
TRBJ2-2 TRBV6-6 TRBD1 few TGTGCCAGCAGCCCACGGACAGGGGGCACCGGGGAGCTGTTTTTT CASSPRTGGTGELFF
TRBJ2-7 TRBV11-2 . . TGTGCCAGCAGCTTATCGAAAAGGTCAGGGGATAACGAGCAGTACTTC CASSLSKRSGDNEQYF
TRBJ2-7 TRBV2 . few TGTGCCAGCAGTGACTTCGGCGAGCAGTACTTC CASSDFGEQYF
TRBJ1-3 TRBV4-2 . . TGTGCCAGCAGCCAAGTTAGTCAGAACTCTGGAAACACCATATATTTT CASSQVSQNSGNTIYF
TRBJ2-7 TRBV6-6 TRBD1 . TGTGCCAGCAGATCAACAGGGGGCAGCTACGAGCAGTACTTC CASRSTGGSYEQYF
TRBJ2-2 TRBV7-9 . few TGTGCCAGCAGAAGTAGTGGGGAGCTGTTTTTT CASRSSGELFF
TRBJ1-5 TRBV6-6 TRBD1 . TGTGCCAGCAGTCGGGCAGGGGGCGACAATCAGCCCCAGCATTTT CASSRAGGDNQPQHF
TRBJ2-1 TRBV5-1 . . TGCGCCAGCAGCTTGGCGCCGGGAGCGGGCAATGAGCAGTTCTTC CASSLAPGAGNEQFF
TRBJ2-5 TRBV27 . . TGTGCCAGCAGTCCTTTTAAGAGGGGGTCCCTGGTACAAGAGACCCAGTACTTC CASSPFKRGSLVQETQYF
TRBJ1-4 TRBV19 TRBD1 . TGTGCCACCAAAGGAGGGGGCTCAGGCGAAAAACTGTTTTTT CATKGGGSGEKLFF
TRBJ2-2 TRBV7-2 . . TGTGCCAGCAGCTTAGCCGCGGCCAGGGGAGTCGGGGAGCTGTTTTTT CASSLAAARGVGELFF
TRBJ2-3 TRBV15 TRBD2 . TGTGCCACCAGCAGACAACTAGCGGGAAGCACAGATACGCAGTATTTT CATSRQLAGSTDTQYF
TRBJ2-1 TRBV7-8 . . TGTGCCAGCACCCCTTCCCGGGGCTACAATGAGCAGTTCTTC CASTPSRGYNEQFF
TRBJ2-3 TRBV11-1 . . TGTGCCAGCAGCTTGGGCGGGCTAGGAGAGGGTACGCAGTATTTT CASSLGGLGEGTQYF
TRBJ1-1 TRBV7-9 . . TGTGCCAGCAGCACCCAGGGGTCGGGCCCTGAAGCTTTCTTT CASSTQGSGPEAFF
TRBJ1-1 TRBV18 TRBD1 . TGTGCCAGCTCACTGGACAGGGGGAACACTGAAGCTTTCTTT CASSLDRGNTEAFF
TRBJ2-3 TRBV23-1 TRBD1 . TGCGCCAGCACTCCGCATCTGGACAGGGGAATTGGAGATACGCAGTATTTT CASTPHLDRGIGDTQYF
TRBJ1-5 TRBV18 . . TGTGCCAGCTCACCCGGGACACATAGCAATCAGCCCCAGCATTTT CASSPGTHSNQPQHF
TRBJ2-7 TRBV6-5 . . TGTGCCAGCAGTCCTCCCAGGGCCGGGTACGAGCAGTACTTC CASSPPRAGYEQYF
TRBJ1-1 TRBV5-1 . once TGCGCCAGCAGCCCGGACGGCAAGAACACTGAAGCTTTCTTT CASSPDGKNTEAFF
TRBJ2-5 TRBV11-3 . . TGTGCCAGCAGCTTAGGGACTCCCGCGCCCATGGAGACCCAGTACTTC CASSLGTPAPMETQYF
TRBJ2-7 TRBV28 TRBD1 . TGTGCCAGCAGTTCAATGAAAGGGACAGAGGGCGTCGAGCAGTACTTC CASSSMKGTEGVEQYF
TRBJ1-5 TRBV19 . . TGTGCCAGTAGTATAGGTACCGGAGCCTCCCGTCAGCCCCAGCATTTT CASSIGTGASRQPQHF
TRBJ1-5 TRBV30 . once TGTGCCTGGAGTGTAAGCAGTAGCAATCAGCCCCAGCATTTT CAWSVSSSNQPQHF
TRBJ1-1 TRBV28 . . TGTGCCAGCAGTTTTCAAGGGGGCACTGAAGCTTTCTTT CASSFQGGTEAFF